This T cell receptor beta chain was observed in a study of blood T cell repertoires in COVID-19. Study as a whole: From T cells, B-cell-depleted T cells, or PBMCs came the material, which was cDNA or gDNA.

The data were produced by immunoSEQ multiplex PCR, yet TCRdb's version contains in-frame clones alone and is incomplete. The sample holds almost 200,000 clones, about 89% seen once. This clone was seen only once. Participants spanned ages roughly 18 to 90 years and resided in 20 to 30 US areas. The study counted Cohort 3 donors as recovered given two negative PCRs, clearance, or symptom resolution. Germline V gene lookup returns CDR1 SGHRS and CDR2 YFSETQ. The CDR3 extends over 15 amino acids. Trimming took off 0 bases at V and 3 bases at J, with 9 bases between the two ends. The source is a woman aged 18-30 years who had recovered from COVID-19. The J gene is TRBJ1-4, the V gene TRBV5-1; the D gene is possibly TRBD1 (6 bases). The sample consisted of PBMCs or T cells enriched from blood (not recorded which). The CDR3 loop reads CASSLEGGSNEKLFF. DNA for the CDR3: TGCGCCAGCAGCTTGGAGGGGGGGTCTAATGAAAAACTGTTTTTT.